Each of the 17 T cell receptor beta chains below was sequenced from the same sample in a study of CD8+ T cells in alopecia areata. Following RNA extraction, reverse transcription yielded cDNA that acted as the sequencing template. Sequencing used immunoSEQ multiplex PCR; TCRdb keeps in-frame clones, though not all of them. The data contain more than 150,000 clones, about 53% of them singletons. The source material was CD8+ T cells sorted from blood, sampled at week 0. The origin of the receptors is a human donor with alopecia areata.

The chain carries TRBV15 and TRBJ2-7; D gene uncertain. Deletions cut 0 bases from V and 6 bases from J, with 6 bases between. The CDR3 sequence is 12 residues long. Germline lookup yields CDR1 LNHNV and CDR2 YYDKDF (reference sequence). The CDR3 bases are TGTGCCACCAGCAGAGATGGCAGCGAGCAGTACTTC. Translation gives CATSRDGSEQYF.

The chain employs TRBV28 and TRBJ1-5; D is unresolved. Trimming removed 5 bases from V and 6 bases from J, with 14 bases in between. The CDR3 covers 14 residues. CDR1 MDHEN and CDR2 SYDVKM come from the germline V gene. CDR3 coding DNA: TGTGCCAGCAGTGATCCGGGAGAGGGTCAGCCCCAGCATTTT. It specifies CASSDPGEGQPQHF.

This clone was detected only a few times. The chain recombines TRBV11-3 with TRBJ2-3; D is unclear. The CDR3 runs to 16 residues. Trimming pared 4 bases from V and 0 bases from J, leaving 14 bases between. Germline CDR1 is SGHNT and CDR2 is YENEEA. The CDR3 protein is CASSSRGATSTDTQYF. For the CDR3, the DNA is TGTGCCAGCAGCTCCAGAGGAGCGACTAGCACAGATACGCAGTATTTT.

This clone was picked up a small number of times. This chain links TRBV7-2 with TRBJ1-1; D perhaps matches TRBD1 (5 bases). Trimming cost V 2 bases and J 7 bases, with 17 bases left between them. Germline loops: CDR1 SGHTA, CDR2 FQGNSA. This CDR3 region has 15 residues. The chain's CDR3 is CASSLFLRGNGEAFF. The CDR3 nucleotides are TGTGCCAGCAGCTTATTCTTGAGGGGTAACGGTGAAGCTTTCTTT. Based on the CDR3 plus reference TRBV7-2 and TRBJ1-1, the full variable domain is GAGVSQSPSNKVTEKGKDVELRCDPISGHTALYWYRQSLGQGLEFLIYFQGNSAPDKSGLPSDRFSAERTGGSVSTLTIQRTQQEDSAVYLCASSLFLRGNGEAFFGQGTRLTVV.

This chain uses TRBV5-1 with TRBJ1-1, with unresolved D. In germline, CDR1 is SGHRS, CDR2 YFSETQ. The CDR3 is 13 residues long. Deletions cut 1 base from V and 1 base from J, with 5 bases between. CDR3 in DNA: TGCGCCAGCAGCTTGACAGCGAACACTGAAGCTTTCTTT. Protein product: CASSLTANTEAFF.

CDR3: CAWSQFTGLNTEAFF. The CDR3 region has the DNA TGTGCCTGGAGTCAGTTCACAGGGCTGAACACTGAAGCTTTCTTT. The gene calls are TRBV30 and TRBJ1-1, with D perhaps TRBD1 (6 bases). The germline V gene has CDR1 GTSNPN and CDR2 SVGIG (reference sequence). The length of the CDR3 is 15 residues. Trimming shortened V by 2 bases and J by 0 bases, and 13 bases separated the two germline ends.

The CDR3 sequence: CAWSSGQGAFYEQYF. As DNA, the CDR3 is TGTGCCTGGAGTTCGGGACAGGGGGCTTTCTACGAGCAGTACTTC. The chain uses TRBV30 and TRBJ2-7; 12 nucleotides align to TRBD1. In germline, CDR1 is GTSNPN, CDR2 SVGIG (reference sequence). CDR3 length: 15 residues. Unmatched junction bases numbered 5, after V lost 2 bases and J lost 3 bases.

As for this clone: The sample carries other DNA sequences with the same CDR3. The chain uses TRBV6-5 and TRBJ2-2; no clear D gene. CDR3 length: 14 amino acids. Trimming cost V 0 bases and J 5 bases, with 7 bases left between them. Per germline, CDR1 MNHEY and CDR2 SVGAGI. In DNA, the CDR3 is TGTGCCAGCAGTTACTCGGATGGTACCGGGGAGCTGTTTTTT. Residues: CASSYSDGTGELFF.

This clone was detected only a few times. One base away lies a much larger clone, so this may be a sequencing read error. The chain carries TRBV7-3 and TRBJ2-5; TRBD2 matches 7 bases. Trimming took 3 bases from V and 5 from J; bases not matched to a gene: 3. The CDR3 length is 13 residues. The V gene's germline CDR1 is SGHTA and CDR2 FQGTGA. CDR3 DNA: TGTGCCAGCAGCTTGGGGGGAGGGGAGACCCAGTACTTC. It encodes CASSLGGGETQYF. The complete variable domain, with remaining parts taken from reference TRBV7-3 and TRBJ2-5, reads GAGVSQTPSNKVTEKGKYVELRCDPISGHTALYWYRQSLGQGPEFLIYFQGTGAADDSGLPNDRFFAVRPEGSVSTLKIQRTERGDSAVYLCASSLGGGETQYFGPGTRLLVL.

This rearrangement joins TRBV7-6 to TRBJ2-2; D may be TRBD1 (5 bases). Germline V CDR1 and CDR2: SGHVS, FNYEAQ. CDR3 length equals 14 residues. Trimming removed 2 bases at V and 2 bases at J, with 6 bases between. CDR3 region: CASSLQGNTGELFF. The DNA for the CDR3 is TGTGCCAGCAGCTTACAGGGCAACACCGGGGAGCTGTTTTTT.

This sequence joins TRBV7-2 and TRBJ1-6; 8 positions agree with TRBD1. CDR1 is SGHTA and CDR2 is FQGNSA in the germline V gene. With V trimmed by 7 bases and J by 0 bases, 2 bases remained unmatched. The CDR3 has 15 amino acids. This CDR3 reads CASTGTGSYNSPLHF. DNA of the CDR3: TGTGCCAGCACAGGGACAGGCTCCTATAATTCACCCCTCCACTTT.

The V call is TRBV29-1, the J call TRBJ2-1, with 13 bases identical to TRBD2. The V gene end was trimmed by 6 bases and the J gene end by 0 bases; junction bases not matched to a gene: 8. The CDR3 covers 17 residues. From germline, CDR1 is SQVTM and CDR2 ANQGSEA. The DNA for the CDR3 is TGCAGCGTGGAGGGACTAGCGGGGCTTCCCTCCTACAATGAGCAGTTCTTC. It translates to CSVEGLAGLPSYNEQFF.

V gene TRBV13 combines with J gene TRBJ1-1; 9 nucleotides match TRBD1. From germline, CDR1 is PRHDT and CDR2 FYEKMQ (reference sequence). The CDR3 extends over 16 amino acids. With 0 bases clipped from V and 1 base from J, the junction kept 3 bases outside the gene matches. The CDR3 coding sequence is TGTGCCAGCAGCTTAGGCGGGGACAGGGAGAACACTGAAGCTTTCTTT. Residues: CASSLGGDRENTEAFF.

V is TRBV27 and J is TRBJ2-7; 9 bases are shared with TRBD1. V lost 3 bases to trimming and J lost 3 bases; unmatched junction nucleotides: 6. The CDR3 covers 15 residues. CDR1 MNHEY and CDR2 SMNVEV come from the germline V gene (reference sequence). CDR3 region: CASSLAPGQGYEQYF. As DNA, the CDR3 is TGTGCCAGCAGTTTGGCCCCGGGACAGGGCTACGAGCAGTACTTC.

This clone is labeled hyperexpanded. Other DNA sequences in the same sample also yield this CDR3. The chain couples TRBV9 to TRBJ2-2; 7 bases agree with TRBD1. Germline lookup yields CDR1 SGDLS and CDR2 YYNGEE. The ends lost 5 bases at V and 3 bases at J; junction bases unmatched: 7. CDR3 length: 15 residues. CDR3 nucleotides: TGTGCCAGCAGTCAACAGGGGACGTACACCGGGGAGCTGTTTTTT. Protein sequence: CASSQQGTYTGELFF.

The gene calls are TRBV30 and TRBJ2-7; 10 bases are a match to TRBD1. Germline CDR1 is GTSNPN and CDR2 is SVGIG (reference sequence). The CDR3 runs 16 residues. V shed 5 bases, J shed 3 bases, and the junction held 13 bases outside the gene matches. The CDR3 spells CAWSPGQGQGYYEQYF. CDR3 nucleotides: TGTGCCTGGTCTCCGGGTCAGGGACAGGGGTACTACGAGCAGTACTTC.

The gene calls are TRBV11-1 and TRBJ2-1; TRBD1 is a possible D gene (6 bases). The CDR3 is 15 amino acids. Per germline, CDR1 SGHAT and CDR2 FQDESV (reference sequence). Trimming shortened V by 4 bases and J by 10 bases, and 20 bases separated the two germline ends. CDR3 sequence reads: CASSSVGEQGQEQFF. In DNA, the CDR3 is TGTGCCAGCAGCTCGGTCGGGGAACAGGGTCAGGAGCAGTTCTTC.